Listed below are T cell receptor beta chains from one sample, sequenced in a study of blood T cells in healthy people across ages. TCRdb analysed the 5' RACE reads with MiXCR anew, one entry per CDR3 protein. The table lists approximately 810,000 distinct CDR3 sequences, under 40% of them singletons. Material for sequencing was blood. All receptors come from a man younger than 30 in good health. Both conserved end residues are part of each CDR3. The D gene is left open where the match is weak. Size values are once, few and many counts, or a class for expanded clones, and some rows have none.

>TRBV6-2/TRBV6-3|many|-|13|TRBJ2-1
TGTGCCAGCAGTTACGCTAGCTACAATGAGCAGTTCTTC
CASSYASYNEQFF
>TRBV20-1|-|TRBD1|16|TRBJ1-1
TGCAGTGCTAGACCCACTGGGGGACAGTCGAACACTGAAGCTTTCTTT
CSARPTGGQSNTEAFF
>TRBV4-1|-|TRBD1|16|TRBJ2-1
TGCGCCAGCAGCTACGCCGGGACAGGGCATGTTAATGAGCAGTTCTTC
CASSYAGTGHVNEQFF
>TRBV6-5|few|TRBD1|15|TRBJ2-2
TGTGCCAGCAGTTACGGACAGGGAGTCACCGGGGAGCTGTTTTTT
CASSYGQGVTGELFF
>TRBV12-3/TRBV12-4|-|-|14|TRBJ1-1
TGTGCCAGCAGTTTTTGGACAGAGGGGCCTGAAGCTTTCTTT
CASSFWTEGPEAFF
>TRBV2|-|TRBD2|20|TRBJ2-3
TGTGCCAGCAGTGAAAGGGTCGGGAGGGCTAGCGGGGGTCTGACAGATACGCAGTATTTT
CASSERVGRASGGLTDTQYF
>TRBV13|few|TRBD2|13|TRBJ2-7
TGTGCCAGCAGCTTAGCGGGGGGGCGAACCCAGTACTTC
CASSLAGGRTQYF
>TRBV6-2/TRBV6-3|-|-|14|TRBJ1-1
TGTGCCAGCAGTTACTCGATGAGTCGGGCTGAAGCTTTCTTT
CASSYSMSRAEAFF
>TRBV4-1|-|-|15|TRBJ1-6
TGCGCCAGCAGCCAAGAGAGCGCGAGTAATTCACCCCTCCACTTT
CASSQESASNSPLHF
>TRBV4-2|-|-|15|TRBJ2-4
TGTGCCAGCAGCCAAGAGGGAGGCTCCAAAAACATTCAGTACTTC
CASSQEGGSKNIQYF
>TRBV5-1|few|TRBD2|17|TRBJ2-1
TGCGCCAGCAGCCAGAGCAGCGGACTAGGTCCCCACAATGAGCAGTTCTTC
CASSQSSGLGPHNEQFF
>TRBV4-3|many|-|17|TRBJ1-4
TGCGCCAGCAGCCAGGCCAGAAACGATCTAGAGAATGAAAAACTGTTTTTT
CASSQARNDLENEKLFF
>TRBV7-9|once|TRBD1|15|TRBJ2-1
TGTGCCAGCAGCTTAGGTGACAGGGCGCACAATGAGCAGTTCTTC
CASSLGDRAHNEQFF
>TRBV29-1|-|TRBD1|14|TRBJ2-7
TGCAGCGTCAGACCCGGACAGGGGGCCTACGAGCAGTACTTC
CSVRPGQGAYEQYF
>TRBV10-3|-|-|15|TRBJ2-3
TGTGCCATCAGTGAGGGGAGCGGCCGCACAGATACGCAGTATTTT
CAISEGSGRTDTQYF
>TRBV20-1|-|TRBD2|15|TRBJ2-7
TGCAGTGCTGGGGCGGCCGCGGGGGGATACAATGAGCAGTACTTC
CSAGAAAGGYNEQYF
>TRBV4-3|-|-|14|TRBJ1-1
TGCGCCAGCACGCCCAAGTTGGGGGGTTGGTATGCTTTCTTT
CASTPKLGGWYAFF
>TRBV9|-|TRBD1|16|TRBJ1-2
TGTGCCAGCAGCGCCTCCGGGCAGCCAGGGGGTTATGGCTACACCTTC
CASSASGQPGGYGYTF
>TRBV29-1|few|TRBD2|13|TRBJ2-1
TGCAGCGTCCGAGCGGGGCCGATCAATGAGCAGTTCTTC
CSVRAGPINEQFF
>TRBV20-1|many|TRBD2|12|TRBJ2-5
TGCAGTGCTAGGACTAGCACGGAGACCCAGTACTTC
CSARTSTETQYF
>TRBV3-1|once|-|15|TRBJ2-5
TGTGCCAGCAGCCAACAGGGCTCGTACCAAGAGACCCAGTACTTC
CASSQQGSYQETQYF
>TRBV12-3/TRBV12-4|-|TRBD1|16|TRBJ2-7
TGTGCCAGCAGTTCGTCCGGGACAGTACACTACAATGAGCAGTACTTC
CASSSSGTVHYNEQYF
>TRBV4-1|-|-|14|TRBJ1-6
TGCGCCAGCAGCCAAGGGACAGAGGTTTCACCCCTCCACTTT
CASSQGTEVSPLHF
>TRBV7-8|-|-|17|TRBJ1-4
TGTGCCAGCAGCTTAGCGTGGGCAGCGGGAACTAATGAAAAACTGTTTTTT
CASSLAWAAGTNEKLFF
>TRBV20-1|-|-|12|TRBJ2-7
TGCAGTGCTAGAGAAGGTACTTACGAGCAGTACTTC
CSAREGTYEQYF
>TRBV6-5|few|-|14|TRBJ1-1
TGTGCCAGCACCCACGGAACCGGAGGGACTGAAGCTTTCTTT
CASTHGTGGTEAFF
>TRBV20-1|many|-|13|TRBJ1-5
TGCAGTGCTAGAAGGCAGGGCAATCAGCCCCAGCATTTT
CSARRQGNQPQHF
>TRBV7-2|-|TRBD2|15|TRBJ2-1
TGTGCCAGCAGCTTGGGGACTAGCGGGGGATATGAGCAGTTCTTC
CASSLGTSGGYEQFF
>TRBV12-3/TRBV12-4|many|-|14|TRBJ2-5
TGTGCCAGCAGTGACCCGGGACACCAAGAGACCCAGTACTTC
CASSDPGHQETQYF
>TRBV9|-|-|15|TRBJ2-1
TGTGCCGGCAGCTCGGACGTAATCCAGGGCAATGAGCAGTTCTTC
CAGSSDVIQGNEQFF
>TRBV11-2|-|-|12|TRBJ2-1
TGTGCCAGCAGCTTAGATCTGGGTAGGGAGTTCTTC
CASSLDLGREFF
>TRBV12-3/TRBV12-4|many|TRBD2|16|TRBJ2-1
TGTGCCAGCAGTTTATCCCAGCGGGGGGGTTTCAATGAGCAGTTCTTC
CASSLSQRGGFNEQFF
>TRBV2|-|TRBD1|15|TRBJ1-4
TGTGCCAGCAGTGATGGGGACAGGGTGGGAGAAAAACTGTTTTTT
CASSDGDRVGEKLFF
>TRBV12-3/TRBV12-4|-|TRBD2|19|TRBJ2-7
TGTGCCAGCAGTTTGTGGCTAGCGGGGGGGAGAGGTTCCTACAATGAGCAGTACTTC
CASSLWLAGGRGSYNEQYF
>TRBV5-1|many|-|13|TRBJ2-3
TGCGCCAGCAGCCTAGGAATCGGAGATACGCAGTATTTT
CASSLGIGDTQYF
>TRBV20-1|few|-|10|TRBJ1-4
TGCAGTGCTCCTATGGGGCAACTGTTTTTT
CSAPMGQLFF
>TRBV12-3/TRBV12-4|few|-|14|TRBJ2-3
TGTGCCGGCAGTTTTCGGACCGATCGTAATACGCAGTATTTT
CAGSFRTDRNTQYF
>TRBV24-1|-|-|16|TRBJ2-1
TGTGCCACCAGTGATTTGCGATCTGGGTTTTACAATGAGCAGTTCTTC
CATSDLRSGFYNEQFF
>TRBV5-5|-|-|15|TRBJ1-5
TGTGCCAGCAGAGATCGATCCGACAGCAATCAGCCCCAGCATTTT
CASRDRSDSNQPQHF
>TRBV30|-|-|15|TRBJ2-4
TGTGCGTCCTCAGAAAGTCCCGTAGCCAAAAACATTCAGTACTTC
CASSESPVAKNIQYF
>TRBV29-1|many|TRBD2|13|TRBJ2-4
TGCAGCGTTGAGCGGGGGGCGAGGAACATTCAGTACTTC
CSVERGARNIQYF
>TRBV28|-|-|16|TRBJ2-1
TGTGCCAGCAGTTTATACCGTGACAGCTCCTACAATGAGCAGTTCTTC
CASSLYRDSSYNEQFF
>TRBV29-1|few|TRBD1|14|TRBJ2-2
TGCAGCGTTGGACAGGGGGCGCGTACCGGGGAGCTGTTTTTT
CSVGQGARTGELFF
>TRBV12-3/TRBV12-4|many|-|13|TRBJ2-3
TGTGCCAGCAGCTTAGCTAGCACAGATACGCAGTATTTT
CASSLASTDTQYF
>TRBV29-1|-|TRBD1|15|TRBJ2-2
TGCAGCGTTGAAAAGGGACAGGGGAGCACCGGGGAGCTGTTTTTT
CSVEKGQGSTGELFF
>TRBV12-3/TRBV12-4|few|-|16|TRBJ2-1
TGTGCCAGCAGTCCCTCGCGGGGTATTCCCTACAATGAGCAGTTCTTC
CASSPSRGIPYNEQFF
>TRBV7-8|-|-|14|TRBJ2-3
TGTGCCAGCAGCCCCCGGGCTCGCACAGATACGCAGTATTTT
CASSPRARTDTQYF
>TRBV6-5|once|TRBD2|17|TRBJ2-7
TGTGCCAGCAGTTACGAGCCTTTGGGTCTAGCGGGGTTCGAGCAGTACTTC
CASSYEPLGLAGFEQYF
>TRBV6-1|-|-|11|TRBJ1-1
TGTGCCAGCAGGGGGACGACTGAAGCTTTCTTT
CASRGTTEAFF
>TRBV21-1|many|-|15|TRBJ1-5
TGTGCCAGCAGCGAGCCCCGGACGGAGAATCAGCCCCAGCATTTT
CASSEPRTENQPQHF
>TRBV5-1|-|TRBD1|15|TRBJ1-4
TGCGCCAGCAGCTCAGGGGGTCGGTCTAATGAAAAACTGTTTTTT
CASSSGGRSNEKLFF
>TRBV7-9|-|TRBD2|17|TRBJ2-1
TGTGCCAGCAGCTTAGGGTCCCTAGCGGAGGCACAAAATGAGCAGTTCTTC
CASSLGSLAEAQNEQFF
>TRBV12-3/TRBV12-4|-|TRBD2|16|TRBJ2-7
TGTGCCAGCAGTTTCGGACTAGCGGGGGCCTACAATGAGCAGTACTTC
CASSFGLAGAYNEQYF